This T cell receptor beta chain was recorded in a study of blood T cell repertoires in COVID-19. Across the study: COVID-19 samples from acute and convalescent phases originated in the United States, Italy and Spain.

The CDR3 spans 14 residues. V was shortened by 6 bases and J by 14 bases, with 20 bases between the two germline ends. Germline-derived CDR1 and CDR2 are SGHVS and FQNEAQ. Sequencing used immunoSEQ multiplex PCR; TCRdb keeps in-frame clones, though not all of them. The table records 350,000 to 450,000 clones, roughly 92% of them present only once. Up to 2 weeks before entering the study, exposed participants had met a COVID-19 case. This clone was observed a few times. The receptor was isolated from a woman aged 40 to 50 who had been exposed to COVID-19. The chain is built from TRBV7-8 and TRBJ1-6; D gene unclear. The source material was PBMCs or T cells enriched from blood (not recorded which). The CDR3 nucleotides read TGTGCCAGCAGTCGTGACCGCCAGGCTGCTTCCCTCCACTTT. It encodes CASSRDRQAASLHF. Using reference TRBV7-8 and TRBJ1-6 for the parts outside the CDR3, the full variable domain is GAGVSQSPRYKVAKRGQDVALRCDPISGHVSLFWYQQALGQGPEFLTYFQNEAQLDKSGLPSDRFFAERPEGSVSTLKIQRTQQEDSAVYLCASSRDRQAASLHFGNGTRLTVT.